This T cell receptor (beta chain) was identified in a study of cytomegalovirus exposure and HLA in healthy donors. Study-wide context: A prior analysis found 90 million to 120 million unique TCR beta sequences from 170 million or so T cells. Genetic ancestry analysis placed about 80% of the 398 donors that were genotyped in the Caucasian-associated cluster. Study-level results: In a later analysis, a missense DCLRE1C variant was linked to TCR beta V- and J-gene trimming. It was reportedly the case that the classifier diagnosed cytomegalovirus status with high specificity and sensitivity.

A word on this clone: What it binds is unknown.

Use of 60 Vbeta and 13 Jbeta primers characterized the PCR. TCRdb keeps only in-frame clones here, not all; method: immunoSEQ multiplex PCR. The table lists roughly 180,000 clones, 60% to 80% of them singletons, with around 7.7% in the top ten. The CDR3 consists of 15 residues. V lost 2 bases and J 5 bases, leaving 12 bases between the germline ends. Germline CDR1 and CDR2: LGHNA and YSLEER. The sequence derives from a woman between 40 and 55 years old in good health and CMV-seropositive. The specimen sequenced was PBMCs. The chain recombines TRBV4-3 with TRBJ1-4, with D possibly being TRBD1 (5 bases). Here the CDR3 DNA reads TGCGCCAGCAGCCAATATAGACAGCCGAATGAAAAACTGTTTTTT. This sequence encodes CASSQYRQPNEKLFF.